The 4 T cell receptor beta chains below were found in one sample sequenced in a study of blood T cell repertoires in COVID-19. Sequenced by immunoSEQ multiplex PCR; TCRdb stores in-frame clones only, minus some. The data show fewer than 65,000 clones, around 80% seen once. Sequenced input: peripheral blood. These receptors originate from a human donor in a cohort sampled during active COVID-19.

The chain employs TRBV24-1 and TRBJ2-5; 10 bases line up with TRBD1. The length of the CDR3 is 13 residues. The germline CDR1 and CDR2 sequences are KGHDR and SFDVKD. V trimming: 7 bases; J trimming: 5 bases; junction bases outside the gene matches: 3. CDR3 DNA: TGTGCCACCAGCGACAGGGGGCAGGAGACCCAGTACTTC. Encoded protein: CATSDRGQETQYF.

This clone was counted a single time. This rearrangement joins TRBV19 to TRBJ1-6; the match to TRBD1 covers 7 bases. CDR1 is LNHDA, CDR2 SQIVND, per germline (reference sequence). This CDR3 contains 16 residues. V was pared by 3 bases and J by 7 bases, with 9 bases of the junction left unmatched. The DNA of the CDR3 is TGTGCCAGTAGTATCTCCGGGGCCAGGGGGAATTCACCCCTCCACTTT. Residues: CASSISGARGNSPLHF.

This clone was recorded once. The rearrangement joins TRBV7-9 to TRBJ2-1, with 8 nucleotides matching TRBD1. J was trimmed by 6 bases and V by 6 bases; bases with no gene match: 13. This CDR3 region has 16 residues. Germline assignment: CDR1 SEHNR and CDR2 FQNEAQ (reference sequence). The CDR3 DNA reads as TGTGCCAGCAGGAAAGAGGGACAGGAGAATATCAATGAGCAGTTCTTC. It codes for CASRKEGQENINEQFF.

The chain recombines TRBV13 with TRBJ1-4; D is possibly TRBD1 (5 bases). Trimming pared 5 bases from V and 7 bases from J, leaving 14 bases between. Per germline, CDR1 PRHDT and CDR2 FYEKMQ (reference sequence). The CDR3 runs to 14 residues. CDR3 bases: TGTGCCAGCAGCACGACCCAAAGGGGTGAAAAACTGTTTTTT. Amino acids: CASSTTQRGEKLFF. The full variable domain, with the rest looked up from reference TRBV13 and TRBJ1-4, is AAGVIQSPRHLIKEKRETATLKCYPIPRHDTVYWYQQGPGQDPQFLISFYEKMQSDKGSIPDRFSAQQFSDYHSELNMSSLELGDSALYFCASSTTQRGEKLFFGSGTQLSVL.